The 26 T cell receptor beta chains presented below share a single source sample, sequenced in a study of cytomegalovirus exposure and HLA in healthy donors (dated by TCRdb to about 2017). Library construction relied on the immunoSEQ multiplex PCR assay. For the multiplex PCR, a mixture combining 60 forward primers for TCR Vbeta segments and 13 reverse primers for TCR Jbeta segments was used. As stored in TCRdb, this immuneACCESS dataset retains in-frame rearrangements with V and J assigned. A fraction of the clones does not appear; measured against another copy, unresolved V genes explain less than half of the discrepancy, and the remainder lacks a known reason. Across this sample there are around 140,000 clones, with roughly three fifths seen only once. The top ten hold roughly 1.9% of the sample. Sequencing was done on a sample of PBMCs. These receptors originate from a male donor in good health and CMV-seronegative.

The genes are TRBV29-1 and TRBJ1-1, with D possibly TRBD1 on 5 matching bases. Trimming took 4 bases from V and 8 from J, leaving 14 bases between them. Germline lookup yields CDR1 SQVTM and CDR2 ANQGSEA. This CDR3 spans 12 amino acids. CDR3 protein: CSVVPDSPEAFF. CDR3 nucleotides: TGCAGCGTTGTCCCAGACAGCCCCGAAGCTTTCTTT. Variable domain in full (rest from reference TRBV29-1 and TRBJ1-1): SAVISQKPSRDICQRGTSLTIQCQVDSQVTMMFWYRQQPGQSLTLIATANQGSEATYESGFVIDKFPISRPNLTFSTLTVSNMSPEDSSIYLCSVVPDSPEAFFGQGTRLTVV.

The chain couples TRBV28 to TRBJ1-2; 7 bases match TRBD1. This CDR3 has 12 residues. CDR1 is MDHEN, CDR2 SYDVKM, per germline. V gave up 7 bases and J gave up 4 bases; unmatched junction bases: 3. The chain's CDR3 is CASNDRVYGYTF. CDR3 in DNA: TGTGCCAGCAACGACAGGGTCTATGGCTACACCTTC.

This chain links TRBV6-5 with TRBJ2-3; TRBD1 might be the D (6 bases). The CDR3 is made up of 11 amino acids. Germline lookup yields CDR1 MNHEY and CDR2 SVGAGI. The V and J ends lost 6 bases and 6 bases respectively, with 7 bases between them. Here the CDR3 DNA reads TGTGCCAGCAGCCAGGGGGATACGCAGTATTTT. It translates to CASSQGDTQYF.

The V and J genes are TRBV14 and TRBJ1-2; 10 bases agree with TRBD1. V was clipped by 3 bases and J by 5 bases; unmatched bases: 3. The CDR3 is 14 residues long. Germline V CDR1 and CDR2: SGHDN, FVKESK. CDR3 DNA sequence: TGTGCCAGCAGCCAGAGACAGGGGGCTTATGGCTACACCTTC. Its protein product is CASSQRQGAYGYTF. Variable domain in full (rest from reference TRBV14 and TRBJ1-2): EAGVTQFPSHSVIEKGQTVTLRCDPISGHDNLYWYRRVMGKEIKFLLHFVKESKQDESGMPNNRFLAERTGGTYSTLKVQPAELEDSGVYFCASSQRQGAYGYTFGSGTRLTVV.

This clone was found a few times. J is TRBJ1-1 and V is TRBV2; no clear D gene. This CDR3 spans 13 amino acids. The V gene lost 6 bases and the J gene lost 1 base, with 9 bases spanning the gap. Germline V lookup: CDR1 SNHLY, CDR2 FYNNEI. The CDR3 bases are TGTGCCAGCAGGGGTGAGGCGAACACTGAAGCTTTCTTT. Amino acids: CASRGEANTEAFF.

Points on this clone: Additional DNA sequences in this sample encode the identical CDR3. The CDR3 nucleotides read TGTGCCAGCAGAGTCAGGACGGGGGGCAATCAAGAGTTCTTC. Its protein is CASRVRTGGNQEFF. The chain links TRBV5-4 to TRBJ2-1, with a tentative D call TRBD2 (7 bases). The length of the CDR3 is 14 residues. Trimming pared 5 bases from V and 14 bases from J, leaving 23 bases between. Germline-derived CDR1 and CDR2 are SGHNT and YYREEE (reference sequence).

V usage is TRBV7-6 and J usage is TRBJ2-7; 8 nucleotides align to TRBD1. Trimming took 2 bases from V and 3 from J; bases not matched to a gene: 6. The CDR3 runs to 15 residues. CDR1 SGHVS and CDR2 FNYEAQ come from the germline V gene. The CDR3 DNA reads TGTGCCAGCAGCTTATCTACAGGGGGTGTCTACGAGCAGTACTTC. It is translated as CASSLSTGGVYEQYF.

The gene calls are TRBV4-2 and TRBJ1-2; 11 bases line up with TRBD1. Germline V gene sequence: CDR1 LGHNA, CDR2 YNFKEQ. After removal of 2 bases from V and 8 bases from J, the junction contained 22 bases not matched to a gene. The CDR3 spans 20 residues. The CDR3 DNA sequence: TGTGCCAGCAGCCAACCCCTTCGTCCGGGACAGGGGGACCAAATATTGGGCTACACCTTC. Residues: CASSQPLRPGQGDQILGYTF.

This clone was recorded a few times. The rearrangement joins TRBV4-1 to TRBJ1-2; D remains unclear. The V gene lost 2 bases and the J gene lost 0 bases, with 16 bases spanning the gap. This CDR3 comprises 17 residues. Germline V gives CDR1 MGHRA, CDR2 YSYEKL. The CDR3 bases are TGCGCCAGCAGCCAAAGGTTCACAGCGGGTTCTAACTATGGCTACACCTTC. Translated: CASSQRFTAGSNYGYTF.

The chain joins TRBV18 to TRBJ1-1; TRBD1 agrees at 7 bases. Germline V CDR1 and CDR2: KGHSH, LQKENI. J lost 1 base, V lost 6 bases, and 5 bases had no gene match. The CDR3 loop spans 14 amino acids. The CDR3 protein is CASSAQGENTEAFF. In DNA, the CDR3 is TGTGCCAGCTCGGCTCAGGGGGAGAACACTGAAGCTTTCTTT.

This chain links TRBV5-1 with TRBJ1-2; tentatively, D is TRBD1 (5 bases). Between the trimmed V and J ends, which lost 5 bases and 1 base, there was a span of 21 bases. The CDR3 runs to 17 residues. CDR1 is SGHRS, CDR2 YFSETQ, per germline. DNA for the CDR3: TGCGCCAGCAGACTAGCAACAGGCCTCGACTTTAACTATGGCTACACCTTC. Translation: CASRLATGLDFNYGYTF.

The chain is built from TRBV5-4 and TRBJ1-1; D call uncertain. V was trimmed by 2 bases and J by 3 bases, leaving 11 bases between them. The germline CDR1 and CDR2 sequences are SGHNT and YYREEE (reference sequence). The CDR3 consists of 14 residues. In DNA form, the CDR3 reads TGTGCCAGCAGCTTTCTTCGGGAGGACACTGAAGCTTTCTTT. It is translated as CASSFLREDTEAFF.

The chain employs TRBV5-6 and TRBJ1-6; 8 bases fit TRBD1. Germline lookup yields CDR1 SGHDT and CDR2 YYEEEE. The CDR3 has 16 amino acids. With V trimmed by 4 bases and J by 10 bases, 13 bases remained unmatched. This CDR3 reads CASSAWGADRVSPLHF. The CDR3 DNA follows: TGTGCCAGCAGCGCATGGGGGGCGGACAGGGTCTCACCCCTCCACTTT.

This chain links TRBV7-3 with TRBJ2-3; perhaps TRBD2 as D (6 bases). The CDR3 is 14 residues long. Germline V lookup: CDR1 SGHTA, CDR2 FQGTGA. The V end was cut by 3 bases, the J end by 1 base, with 8 bases between. CDR3 loop: CASSFTGGTDTQYF. Here the CDR3 DNA reads TGTGCCAGCAGCTTCACGGGGGGCACAGATACGCAGTATTTT.

This clone has a handful of counts. The chain recombines TRBV27 with TRBJ2-3, with 11 bases lining up with TRBD2. The J segment lost 4 bases and the V segment lost 4 bases, leaving 4 bases of the junction unmatched. The germline V gene has CDR1 MNHEY and CDR2 SMNVEV (reference sequence). The CDR3 has 15 amino acids. CDR3 region: CASSYTSGGADTQYF. The CDR3 nucleotides read TGTGCCAGCAGTTACACTAGCGGGGGTGCAGATACGCAGTATTTT.

In regard to this clone: The same CDR3 also results from other DNA sequences found in this sample. The chain recombines TRBV7-9 with TRBJ1-1, with D possibly being TRBD1 (6 bases). There are 14 residues in the CDR3. The germline V gene encodes CDR1 SEHNR and CDR2 FQNEAQ (reference sequence). Trimming pared 6 bases from V and 5 bases from J, leaving 16 bases between. The CDR3 is CASSLPGVRTEAFF. The CDR3 bases are TGTGCCAGCAGTTTACCAGGGGTCAGGACTGAAGCTTTCTTT.

This clone came up a few times. V is TRBV7-9 and J is TRBJ2-5; 7 bases line up with TRBD1. The V and J ends lost 3 bases and 5 bases, in that order; junction bases with no gene match: 15. The germline V gene encodes CDR1 SEHNR and CDR2 FQNEAQ (reference sequence). This CDR3 has 17 residues. CDR3 in amino acids: CASSFTGTATLGETQYF. For the CDR3, the DNA is TGTGCCAGCAGCTTCACCGGGACAGCCACATTGGGGGAGACCCAGTACTTC.

The V gene is TRBV7-9, the J gene TRBJ1-2; TRBD1 aligns across 7 bases. The CDR3 runs 13 residues. Germline-derived CDR1 and CDR2 are SEHNR and FQNEAQ (reference sequence). Unmatched junction bases numbered 3, after V lost 0 bases and J lost 8 bases. CDR3: CASSLAGGEGYTF. For the CDR3, the DNA is TGTGCCAGCAGCTTAGCAGGGGGCGAGGGCTACACCTTC.

The gene calls are TRBV9 and TRBJ2-7, with 8 bases that match TRBD2. Germline CDR1 is SGDLS and CDR2 is YYNGEE. This CDR3 comprises 16 residues. Trimming at V came to 0 bases and at J to 2 bases, leaving 7 bases not matched to a gene. Written as DNA, the CDR3 is TGTGCCAGCAGCGTAGGTCCCAGCGGGGGAACCTACGAGCAGTACTTC. This codes for CASSVGPSGGTYEQYF.

This clone was found a few times. This chain links TRBV6-5 with TRBJ1-5; the match to TRBD1 covers 10 bases. The junction had 1 base not matched to a gene; V was cut back by 5 bases and J by 3 bases. Looked up from germline, CDR1 is MNHEY and CDR2 is SVGAGI. This CDR3 has 14 residues. CDR3 nucleotides: TGTGCCAGCAGTGGACAGGGGGTCAATCAGCCCCAGCATTTT. This sequence encodes CASSGQGVNQPQHF.

V and J are TRBV18 and TRBJ1-2; maybe TRBD1 (6 bases). This CDR3 has 14 amino acids. V dropped 6 bases and J dropped 4 bases, with 15 bases sitting between them. CDR1 is KGHSH, CDR2 LQKENI, per germline. The CDR3 DNA sequence: TGTGCCAGCTCCGTAACAGGGAACGCCTATGGCTACACCTTC. Encoded protein: CASSVTGNAYGYTF. The whole variable domain, remainder taken from reference TRBV18 and TRBJ1-2, is NAGVMQNPRHLVRRRGQEARLRCSPMKGHSHVYWYRQLPEEGLKFMVYLQKENIIDESGMPKERFSAEFPKEGPSILRIQQVVRGDSAAYFCASSVTGNAYGYTFGSGTRLTVV.

The chain uses TRBV7-9 and TRBJ2-6; D is uncertain. V lost 5 bases and J lost 0, with 5 bases in between. Looked up from germline, CDR1 is SEHNR and CDR2 is FQNEAQ (reference sequence). The length of the CDR3 is 14 residues. The CDR3 region is CASSPSSGANVLTF. DNA of the CDR3: TGTGCCAGCAGCCCTAGCTCTGGGGCCAACGTCCTGACTTTC. Based on the CDR3 plus reference TRBV7-9 and TRBJ2-6, the full variable domain is DTGVSQNPRHKITKRGQNVTFRCDPISEHNRLYWYRQTLGQGPEFLTYFQNEAQLEKSRLLSDRFSAERPKGSFSTLEIQRTEQGDSAMYLCASSPSSGANVLTFGAGSRLTVL.

This rearrangement joins TRBV6-1 to TRBJ2-7; tentatively, D is TRBD1 (6 bases). This CDR3 has 15 residues. V lost 5 bases and J 3 bases, leaving 17 bases between the germline ends. The germline gives CDR1 MNHNS, CDR2 SASEGT. CDR3 amino acids: CASSPQVGAYYEQYF. The CDR3 region has the DNA TGTGCCAGCAGTCCCCAGGTGGGGGCTTACTACGAGCAGTACTTC.

This clone came up a few times. J is TRBJ1-5 and V is TRBV4-1, with 8 bases aligning to TRBD1. The CDR3 loop spans 14 amino acids. Germline V gives CDR1 MGHRA, CDR2 YSYEKL. The junction had 4 bases not matched to a gene; V was cut back by 6 bases and J by 3 bases. In nucleotides, the CDR3 is TGCGCCAGCAGGCCGCAGGGGGCCAATCAGCCCCAGCATTTT. It is translated as CASRPQGANQPQHF.

The count of this clone is one. This sequence joins TRBV4-1 and TRBJ1-5, with D maybe TRBD1 (5 bases). Trimming took 1 base from V and 6 from J, leaving 16 bases between them. Germline lookup yields CDR1 MGHRA and CDR2 YSYEKL. CDR3 length equals 16 residues. This chain's CDR3 is CASSQGDSLRAQPQHF. CDR3 DNA sequence: TGCGCCAGCAGCCAAGGGGACTCACTACGGGCTCAGCCCCAGCATTTT.

This sequence joins TRBV5-1 and TRBJ2-2, with 8 bases matching TRBD2. V lost 4 bases and J lost 7; bases outside the gene matches: 9. The CDR3 runs 15 residues. Germline CDR1 is SGHRS and CDR2 is YFSETQ. This CDR3 is CASSARTSTLGELFF. In DNA form, the CDR3 reads TGCGCCAGCAGCGCACGGACTAGCACACTCGGGGAGCTGTTTTTT.